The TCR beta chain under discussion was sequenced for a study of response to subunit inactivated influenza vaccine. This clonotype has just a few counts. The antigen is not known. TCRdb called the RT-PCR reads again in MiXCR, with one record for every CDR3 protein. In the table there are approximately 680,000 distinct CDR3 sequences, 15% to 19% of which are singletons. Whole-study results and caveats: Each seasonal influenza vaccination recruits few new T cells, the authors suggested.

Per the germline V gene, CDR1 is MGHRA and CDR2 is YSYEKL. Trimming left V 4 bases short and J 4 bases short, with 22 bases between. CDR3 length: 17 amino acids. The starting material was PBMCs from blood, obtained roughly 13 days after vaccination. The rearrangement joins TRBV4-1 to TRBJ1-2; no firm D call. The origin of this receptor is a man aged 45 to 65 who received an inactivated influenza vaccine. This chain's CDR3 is CASSRNPMGIATYGYTF. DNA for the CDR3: TGCGCCAGCAGCCGGAACCCCATGGGGATTGCGACCTATGGCTACACCTTC.